Listed below are T cell receptor beta chains from one sample, sequenced in a study of shared clonotypes between healthy human individuals. Repertoires were generated with immunoSEQ multiplex PCR, while TCRdb's copy carries only in-frame clones and drops some. The sample includes more than 1.2 million clones, roughly 98.5% of them seen just once. Sequencing used naive CD4+ T cells sorted from blood. These receptors all stem from a man aged 25 to 40 in good health. Each CDR3 is given with its conserved first and last residue. Fields, in order: D gene, J gene, V gene, clone size, CDR3 DNA, CDR3 protein. The D gene is left open where the match is weak. The size of a clone is reported for some rows only, either as once, few or many, or as a class for expanded clones.

. TRBJ2-7 TRBV5-5 . TGTGCCAGCAGCTTGTCGCTACGGGAGACCTACGAGCAGTACTTC CASSLSLRETYEQYF
. TRBJ2-5 TRBV28 . TGTGCCAGCAGCCCACGCCTTTTGGGGGTTGGGACCCAGTACTTC CASSPRLLGVGTQYF
TRBD1 TRBJ2-7 TRBV28 . TGTGCCAGCAGGGTACAGGGGAGTGGTCACGAGCAGTACTTC CASRVQGSGHEQYF
. TRBJ2-4 TRBV21-1 . TGTGCCAGCAGAAACAAGGACAGGGGGGCAAAAAACATTCAGTACTTC CASRNKDRGAKNIQYF
. TRBJ2-6 TRBV19 . TGTGCCAGCGCACGAACAGCCGGCGGGGCCAACGTCCTGACTTTC CASARTAGGANVLTF
. TRBJ2-3 TRBV5-1 . TGCGCCAGCAGCTACCGGATACCCAGCACAGATACGCAGTATTTT CASSYRIPSTDTQYF
TRBD1 TRBJ2-7 TRBV11-3 . TGTGCCAGCAGTGACAGGGCGAGGGAGCAGTACTTC CASSDRAREQYF
. TRBJ1-5 TRBV7-2 . TGTGCCAGCAGCTTAGATCCCCCAACTGTCCAGCATTTT CASSLDPPTVQHF
TRBD2 TRBJ2-1 TRBV5-1 . TGCGCCAGCACCCTTGGGTCCGGGACTAGCGTGCATGAGCAGTTCTTC CASTLGSGTSVHEQFF
. TRBJ2-3 TRBV5-5 . TGTGCCAGCAGCTTGGCCAGGGGCACAGATACGCAGTATTTT CASSLARGTDTQYF
. TRBJ2-2 TRBV5-1 . TGCGCCAGCAGCTTAAACACCTTCGGGAACACCGGGGAGCTGTTTTTT CASSLNTFGNTGELFF
. TRBJ2-5 TRBV9 . TGTGCCAGCAGCGTGTCGATCCGGATCCAAGAGACCCAGTACTTC CASSVSIRIQETQYF
TRBD2 TRBJ2-7 TRBV6-1 . TGTGCCAGCAGTGAATCTATATTCGGGACTAGCGGGAGGGCCACCTCCTACGAGCAGTACTTC CASSESIFGTSGRATSYEQYF
. TRBJ2-5 TRBV2 once TGTGCCAGCAGTGAAGACCCCGGGGAGACCCAGTACTTC CASSEDPGETQYF
. TRBJ2-7 TRBV2 . TGTGCCAGCAGTGCTTTGGGTGACGAGCAGTACTTC CASSALGDEQYF
. TRBJ2-6 TRBV25-1 . TGTGCCAGTCACTCTGGGGCCAACGTCCTGACTTTC CASHSGANVLTF
TRBD2 TRBJ2-1 TRBV5-4 . TGTGCCAGCAGAACCCTAAGTAGCGGGAGAAATGAGCAGTTCTTC CASRTLSSGRNEQFF
. TRBJ1-2 TRBV6-5 . TGTGCCAGCAGTTACTCGATCGGGGGACATGGCTACACCTTC CASSYSIGGHGYTF
TRBD1 TRBJ2-7 TRBV4-3 . TGCGCCAGCAGCCAAGACATGGTGGCAGGGGGTAGGTCCTACGAGCAGTACTTC CASSQDMVAGGRSYEQYF
. TRBJ2-3 TRBV7-9 . TGTGCCAGCGGAAGCGGGACAACAGATACGCAGTATTTT CASGSGTTDTQYF
TRBD1 TRBJ2-7 TRBV27 once TGTGCCAGCAGTCCTCAAACAAGGGGGCAAGGCTACGAGCAGTACTTC CASSPQTRGQGYEQYF
TRBD2 TRBJ2-1 TRBV7-9 . TGTGCCAGCAGCCACGGGGGGAATGAGCAGTTCTTC CASSHGGNEQFF
. TRBJ2-3 TRBV28 . TGTGCCAGCACCGGGACATTGTCAGATACGCAGTATTTT CASTGTLSDTQYF
TRBD1 TRBJ1-2 TRBV11-2 . TGTGCCAGCAGCTCCTACAGGGGGCGCGCCCCCTATGGCTACACCTTC CASSSYRGRAPYGYTF
. TRBJ2-6 TRBV29-1 . TGCAGCGTTGGGGGGGTACCTGGGGCCAACGTCCTGACTTTC CSVGGVPGANVLTF
TRBD2 TRBJ2-2 TRBV5-5 . TGTGCCAGCCTAATACCGGGACTAGCGGGAGAAAACACCGGGGAGCTGTTTTTT CASLIPGLAGENTGELFF
TRBD2 TRBJ2-1 TRBV7-2 once TGTGCCAGCAGCACCCGGACTAGCGGGAGGTTCTACAATGAGCAGTTCTTC CASSTRTSGRFYNEQFF
. TRBJ2-1 TRBV7-3 . TGTGCCAGCAGCTTAGGTTCTAGCGCGTACAATGAGCAGTTCTTC CASSLGSSAYNEQFF
. TRBJ2-7 TRBV6-1 . TGTGCCAGCAGCGCTTTGACGGCAAGCTCCTACGAGCAGTACTTC CASSALTASSYEQYF